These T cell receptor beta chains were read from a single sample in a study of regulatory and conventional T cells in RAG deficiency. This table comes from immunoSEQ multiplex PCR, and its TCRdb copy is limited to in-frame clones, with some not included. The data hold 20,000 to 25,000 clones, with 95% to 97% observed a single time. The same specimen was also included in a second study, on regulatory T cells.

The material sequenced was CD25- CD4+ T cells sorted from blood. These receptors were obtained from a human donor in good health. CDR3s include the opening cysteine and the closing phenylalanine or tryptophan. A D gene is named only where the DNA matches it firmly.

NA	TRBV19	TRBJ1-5	CASSIVARPSNQPQHF	TGTGCCAGTAGTATAGTAGCACGGCCTAGCAATCAGCCCCAGCATTTT
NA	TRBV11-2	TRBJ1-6	CASSPLLGSSYNSPLHF	TGTGCCAGCAGCCCCCTCTTGGGGAGCTCCTATAATTCCCCCCTCCACTTT
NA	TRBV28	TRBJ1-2	CASSLQAANYGYTF	TGTGCCAGCAGTTTACAGGCTGCTAACTATGGCTACACCTTC
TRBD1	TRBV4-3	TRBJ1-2	CASSQDLPTGTYGYTF	TGCGCCAGCAGCCAAGACTTACCGACAGGGACCTATGGCTACACCTTC
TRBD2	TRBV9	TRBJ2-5	CASSVSGGDRETQYF	TGTGCCAGCAGCGTGAGCGGGGGGGATAGAGAGACCCAGTACTTC
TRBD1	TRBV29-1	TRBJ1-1	CSVQGAPMKVMNTEAFF	TGCAGCGTCCAGGGGGCGCCTATGAAGGTAATGAACACTGAAGCTTTCTTT
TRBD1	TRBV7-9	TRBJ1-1	CASSIKTGIKNTEAFF	TGTGCCAGCAGTATTAAGACAGGGATTAAGAACACTGAAGCTTTCTTT
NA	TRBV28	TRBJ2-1	CASSLGSSYNEQFF	TGTGCCAGCAGTTTAGGGAGCTCCTACAATGAGCAGTTCTTC
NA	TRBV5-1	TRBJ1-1	CASSLNTGDTEAFF	TGCGCCAGCAGCTTGAATACGGGAGACACTGAAGCTTTCTTT
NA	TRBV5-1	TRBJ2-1	CASSLAREGDEQFF	TGCGCCAGCAGCTTGGCTAGGGAGGGGGATGAGCAGTTCTTC